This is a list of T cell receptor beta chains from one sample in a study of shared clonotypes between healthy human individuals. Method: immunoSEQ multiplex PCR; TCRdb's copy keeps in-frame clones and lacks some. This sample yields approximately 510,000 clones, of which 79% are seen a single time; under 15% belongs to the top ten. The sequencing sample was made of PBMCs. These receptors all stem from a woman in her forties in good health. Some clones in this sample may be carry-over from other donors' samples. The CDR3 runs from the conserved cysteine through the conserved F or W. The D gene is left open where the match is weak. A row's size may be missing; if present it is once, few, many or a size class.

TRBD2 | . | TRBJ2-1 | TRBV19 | TGTGCCAGTAGCTGGACTAGCGGGGAAGGGTGGGATGAGCAGTTCTTC | CASSWTSGEGWDEQFF
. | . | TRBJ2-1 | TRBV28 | TGTGCCAGCAGTGCTCCCGCCCGCTCCTACAATGAGCAGTTCTTC | CASSAPARSYNEQFF
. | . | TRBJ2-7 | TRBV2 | TGTGCCAGCAGTGGGGGAATAGGCTACGAGCAGTACTTC | CASSGGIGYEQYF
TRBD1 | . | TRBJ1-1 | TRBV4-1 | TGCGCCAGCAGCCGCGCCGGGACAGGGTTAAGTTGGACTGAAGCTTTCTTT | CASSRAGTGLSWTEAFF
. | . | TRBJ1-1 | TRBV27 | TGTGCCAGCAGTTCCCCCCCAGGGAACACTGAAGCTTTCTTT | CASSSPPGNTEAFF
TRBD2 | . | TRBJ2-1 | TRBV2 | TGTGCCAGCAGACGCACCCGGGGGGGACAAGATGAGCAGTTCTTC | CASRRTRGGQDEQFF
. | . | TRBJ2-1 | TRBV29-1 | TGCAGCGGGCTCCTACAGGCCCGCACTTACAATGAGCAGTTCTTC | CSGLLQARTYNEQFF
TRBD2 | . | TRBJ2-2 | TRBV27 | TGTGCCAGCAGTTCCTCTAGCGGGAGAGGCACCGGGGAGCTGTTTTTT | CASSSSSGRGTGELFF
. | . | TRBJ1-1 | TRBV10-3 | TGTGCCATCAGTGGGGTCACCGGACTGCCGAACACTGAAGCTTTCTTT | CAISGVTGLPNTEAFF
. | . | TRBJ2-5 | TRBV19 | TGTGCCAGTAGGAGGAGGGTTCAAGAGACCCAGTACTTC | CASRRRVQETQYF
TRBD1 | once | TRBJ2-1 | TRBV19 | TGTGCCAGTAGTATGGACAGGGGCCCCTACAATGAGCAGTTCTTC | CASSMDRGPYNEQFF
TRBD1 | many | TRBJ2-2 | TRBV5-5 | TGTGCCAGCAGCTCACAGACAGGGGGCGCGGTGGTCGGGGAGCTGTTTTTT | CASSSQTGGAVVGELFF
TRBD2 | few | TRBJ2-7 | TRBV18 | TGTGCCAGCTCCCCGACCTTCCTAGCGGGAGGGGTCGAGCAGTACTTC | CASSPTFLAGGVEQYF
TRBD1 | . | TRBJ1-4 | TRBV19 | TGTGCCAGTAGCTTCGGACAGGGCTTCGGAAAACTGTTTTTT | CASSFGQGFGKLFF
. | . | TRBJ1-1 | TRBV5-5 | TGTGCCAGCAGCCTAACAGGAAACACTGAAGCTTTCTTT | CASSLTGNTEAFF
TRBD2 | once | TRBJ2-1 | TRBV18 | TGTGCCAGCTCACCCGCCGGGACTAGCGGGAAAAATGAGCAGTTCTTC | CASSPAGTSGKNEQFF
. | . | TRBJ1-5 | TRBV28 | TGTGCCAGCAGTTTTGAACAGGCCAATCAGCCCCAGCATTTT | CASSFEQANQPQHF
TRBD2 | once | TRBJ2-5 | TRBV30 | TGTGCCTGGAGTAAGGTACTAGCGGGACCTCCGCAGTACTTC | CAWSKVLAGPPQYF
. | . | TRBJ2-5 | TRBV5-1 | TGCGCCACGACTCCTCGGGACCCACAAGAGACCCAGTACTTC | CATTPRDPQETQYF
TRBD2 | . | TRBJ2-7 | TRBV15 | TGTGCCACCAGCAGTCCCATGGGCAGCGGGAGGAGCTACGAGCAGTACTTC | CATSSPMGSGRSYEQYF
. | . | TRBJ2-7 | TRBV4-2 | TGTGCCAGCAGCCAATCGGGCCTGGGCGCTTACTACGAGCAGTACTTC | CASSQSGLGAYYEQYF
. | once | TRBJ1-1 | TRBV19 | TGTGCCAGTAGTATGCAGGGCATGAACACTGAAGCTTTCTTT | CASSMQGMNTEAFF
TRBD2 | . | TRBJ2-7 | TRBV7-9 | TGTGCCAGCAGCTTCCCGGGGGGGGCGGATTACGAGCAGTACTTC | CASSFPGGADYEQYF
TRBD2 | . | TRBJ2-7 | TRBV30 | TGTGCCTCGACTAGCGGGTCCTACGAGCAGTACTTC | CASTSGSYEQYF
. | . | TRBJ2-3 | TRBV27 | TGTGCCAGCAGTTTAGGGACGGTCAGCACAGATACGCAGTATTTT | CASSLGTVSTDTQYF
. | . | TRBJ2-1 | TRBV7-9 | TGTGCCAGCAGCTTCAGGGGCACCGATACCTACAATGAGCAGTTCTTC | CASSFRGTDTYNEQFF
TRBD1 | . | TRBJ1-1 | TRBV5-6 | TGTGCCAGCAGCTTTACAGGACAGGGAATCTCTGAAGCTTTCTTT | CASSFTGQGISEAFF
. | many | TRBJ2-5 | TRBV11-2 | TGTGCCAGCAGCTTAGATCGAGAGACCCAGTACTTC | CASSLDRETQYF
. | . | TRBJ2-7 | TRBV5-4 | TGTGCCAGCAGCTTGGACAGAGCAGAGCTGGAGCAGTACTTC | CASSLDRAELEQYF
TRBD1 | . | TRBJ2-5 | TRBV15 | TGTGCCACCAGCAGAGATAAAGGCACAGGGGGAGAGACCCAGTACTTC | CATSRDKGTGGETQYF
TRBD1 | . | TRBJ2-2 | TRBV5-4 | TGTGCCAGCAGCCCTAATAGTCGGGACAGGGGTAGGACCGGGGAGCTGTTTTTT | CASSPNSRDRGRTGELFF
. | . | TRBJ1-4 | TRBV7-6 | TGTGCCAGCAGCTTAGTACGGTCTGAAAAACTGTTTTTT | CASSLVRSEKLFF
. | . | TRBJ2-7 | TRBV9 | TGTGCCAGCAGCGTGTCCGGGGCAACCTCCTACGAGCAGTACTTC | CASSVSGATSYEQYF
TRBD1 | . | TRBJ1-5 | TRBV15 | TGTGCCACCAGCAGAGATTTGGGGACAGGTCAGCCCCAGCATTTT | CATSRDLGTGQPQHF
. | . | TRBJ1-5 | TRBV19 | TGTGCCAGCGCCGGGGACACCTCTCGACAGCCCCAGCATTTT | CASAGDTSRQPQHF
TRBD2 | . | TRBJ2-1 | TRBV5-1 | TGCGCCAGCAGCTTGAGTTTGGGACTAGCGTCGGTGGATGAGCAGTTCTTC | CASSLSLGLASVDEQFF
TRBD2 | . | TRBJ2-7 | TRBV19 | TGTGCCAGTAGTGCCTGGGGGGGATTTCCCAACCCCTACGAGCAGTACTTC | CASSAWGGFPNPYEQYF
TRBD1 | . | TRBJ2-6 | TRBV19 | TGTGCCAGTAGTCTGGGACAGACCTCTGGGGCCAACGTCCTGACTTTC | CASSLGQTSGANVLTF
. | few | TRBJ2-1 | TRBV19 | TGTGCCAGTAGTTCCCCCCTCCGACACAATTACAATGAGCAGTTCTTC | CASSSPLRHNYNEQFF
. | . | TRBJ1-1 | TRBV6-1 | TGTGCCAGCAGTGAATTAGTAAGGGGTTCTGAAGCTTTCTTT | CASSELVRGSEAFF
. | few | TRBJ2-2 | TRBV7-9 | TGTGCCAGCAGAGAGATCGGCGGGGAGCTGTTTTTT | CASREIGGELFF
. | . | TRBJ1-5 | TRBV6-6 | TGTGCCAGCAGTTCGCGGGTTAGCAATCAGCCCCAGCATTTT | CASSSRVSNQPQHF
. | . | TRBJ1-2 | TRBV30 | TGTGCCTGGAGTGTACTCAGGACTAACTATGGCTACACCTTC | CAWSVLRTNYGYTF
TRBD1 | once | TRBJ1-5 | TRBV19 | TGTGCCAGTAGTATAGATCCCGGGACAGGGATTTGGTACAATCAGCCCCAGCATTTT | CASSIDPGTGIWYNQPQHF
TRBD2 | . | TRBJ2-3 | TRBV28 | TGTGCCAGCAGTTTATATCCTAGCGGGAGGATAGCGGATACGCAGTATTTT | CASSLYPSGRIADTQYF
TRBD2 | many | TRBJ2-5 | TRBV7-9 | TGTGCCAGCAGCGACGGGACTAGCGGGCAAGAGACCCAGTACTTC | CASSDGTSGQETQYF
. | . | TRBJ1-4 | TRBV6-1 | TGTGCCAGCAGGAAAGCCGGGGATGAAAAACTGTTTTTT | CASRKAGDEKLFF
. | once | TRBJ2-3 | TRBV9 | TGTGCCAGCAGTATCGGAGGGGCTCCTAGCACAGATACGCAGTATTTT | CASSIGGAPSTDTQYF
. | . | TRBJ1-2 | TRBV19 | TGTGCCAGTAGTATAACGAGGGACACCAGAAGCTATGGCTACACCTTC | CASSITRDTRSYGYTF
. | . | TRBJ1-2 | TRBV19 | TGTGCCAGTAGTATGCAGGGCTATGGCTACACCTTC | CASSMQGYGYTF
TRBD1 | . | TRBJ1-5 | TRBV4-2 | TGTGCCAGCAGCCAAGTGGCGGGACAGATCGGTCAGCCCCAGCATTTT | CASSQVAGQIGQPQHF
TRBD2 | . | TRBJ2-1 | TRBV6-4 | TGTGCCAGCAGTCCGGGGACTAGCGGGAGGGCCGGTGAGCAGTTCTTC | CASSPGTSGRAGEQFF
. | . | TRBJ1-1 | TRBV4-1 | TGCGCCAGCAGCCAAGGAGTGCCACTGGGGAGCACTGAAGCTTTCTTT | CASSQGVPLGSTEAFF